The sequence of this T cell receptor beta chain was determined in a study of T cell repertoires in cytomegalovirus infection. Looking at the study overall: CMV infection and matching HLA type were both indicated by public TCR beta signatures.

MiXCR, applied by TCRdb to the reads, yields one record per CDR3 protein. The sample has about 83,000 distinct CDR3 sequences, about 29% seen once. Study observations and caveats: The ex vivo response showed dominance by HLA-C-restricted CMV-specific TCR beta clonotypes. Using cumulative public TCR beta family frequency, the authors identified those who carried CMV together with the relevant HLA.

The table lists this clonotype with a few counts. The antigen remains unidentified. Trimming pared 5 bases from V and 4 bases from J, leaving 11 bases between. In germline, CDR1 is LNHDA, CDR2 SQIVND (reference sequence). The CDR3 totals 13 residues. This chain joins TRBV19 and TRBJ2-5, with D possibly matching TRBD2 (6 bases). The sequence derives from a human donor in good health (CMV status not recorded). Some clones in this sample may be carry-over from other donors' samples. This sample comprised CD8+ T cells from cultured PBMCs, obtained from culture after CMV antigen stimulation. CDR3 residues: CASSFGTAETQYF. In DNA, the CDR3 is TGTGCCAGTAGTTTCGGGACTGCAGAGACCCAGTACTTC. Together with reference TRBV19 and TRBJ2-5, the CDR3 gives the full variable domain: DGGITQSPKYLFRKEGQNVTLSCEQNLNHDAMYWYRQDPGQGLRLIYYSQIVNDFQKGDIAEGYSVSREKKESFPLTVTSAQKNPTAFYLCASSFGTAETQYFGPGTRLLVL.